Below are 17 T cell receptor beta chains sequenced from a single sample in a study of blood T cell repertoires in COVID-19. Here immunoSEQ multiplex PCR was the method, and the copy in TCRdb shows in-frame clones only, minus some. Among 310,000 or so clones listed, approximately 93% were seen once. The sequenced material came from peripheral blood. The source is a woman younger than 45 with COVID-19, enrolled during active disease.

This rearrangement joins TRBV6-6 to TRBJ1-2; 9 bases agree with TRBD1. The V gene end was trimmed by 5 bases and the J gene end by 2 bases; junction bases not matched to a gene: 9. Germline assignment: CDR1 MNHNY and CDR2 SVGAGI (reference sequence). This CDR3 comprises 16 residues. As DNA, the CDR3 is TGTGCCAGCAGTCCTACCGGGACAGGGCGAAACTATGGCTACACCTTC. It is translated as CASSPTGTGRNYGYTF.

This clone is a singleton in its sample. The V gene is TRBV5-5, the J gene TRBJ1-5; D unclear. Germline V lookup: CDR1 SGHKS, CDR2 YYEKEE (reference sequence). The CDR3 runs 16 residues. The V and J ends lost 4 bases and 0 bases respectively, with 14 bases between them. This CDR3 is CASSIGRETSNQPQHF. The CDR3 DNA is TGTGCCAGCAGCATAGGACGGGAGACTAGCAATCAGCCCCAGCATTTT. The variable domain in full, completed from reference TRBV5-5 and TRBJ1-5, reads DAGVTQSPTHLIKTRGQQVTLRCSPISGHKSVSWYQQVLGQGPQFIFQYYEKEERGRGNFPDRFSARQFPNYSSELNVNALLLGDSALYLCASSIGRETSNQPQHFGDGTRLSIL.

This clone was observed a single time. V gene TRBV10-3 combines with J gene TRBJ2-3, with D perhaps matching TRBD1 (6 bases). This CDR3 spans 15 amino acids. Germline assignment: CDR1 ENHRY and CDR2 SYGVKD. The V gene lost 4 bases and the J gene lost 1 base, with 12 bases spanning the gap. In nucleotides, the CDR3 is TGTGCCATCAGTGGTTCAGGGGTGGGCACAGATACGCAGTATTTT. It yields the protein CAISGSGVGTDTQYF.

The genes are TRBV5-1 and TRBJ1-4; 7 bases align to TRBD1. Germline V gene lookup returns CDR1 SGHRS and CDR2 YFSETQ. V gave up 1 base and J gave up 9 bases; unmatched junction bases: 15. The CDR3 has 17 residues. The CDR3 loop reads CASSLTKPGQDRKKLFF. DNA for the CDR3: TGCGCCAGCAGCTTGACGAAGCCAGGACAGGATAGGAAAAAACTGTTTTTT.

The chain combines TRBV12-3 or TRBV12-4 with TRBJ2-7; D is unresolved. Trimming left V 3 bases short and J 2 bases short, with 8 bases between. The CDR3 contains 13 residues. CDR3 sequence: CASSFGRTYEQYF. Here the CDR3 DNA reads TGTGCCAGCAGTTTCGGCAGGACCTACGAGCAGTACTTC.

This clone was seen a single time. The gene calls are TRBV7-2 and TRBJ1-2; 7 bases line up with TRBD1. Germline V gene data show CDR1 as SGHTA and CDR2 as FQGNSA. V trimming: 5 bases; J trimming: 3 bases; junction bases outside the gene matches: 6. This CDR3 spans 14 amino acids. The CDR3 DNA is TGTGCCAGCAGCCACAGGGGTGGCGACTATGGCTACACCTTC. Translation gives CASSHRGGDYGYTF.

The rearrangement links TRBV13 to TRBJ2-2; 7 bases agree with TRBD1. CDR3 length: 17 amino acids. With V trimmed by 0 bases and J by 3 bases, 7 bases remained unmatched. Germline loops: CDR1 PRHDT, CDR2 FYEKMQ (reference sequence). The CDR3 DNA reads TGTGCCAGCAGCTTAGGCCGACAGGGCCCGTACACCGGGGAGCTGTTTTTT. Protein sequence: CASSLGRQGPYTGELFF.

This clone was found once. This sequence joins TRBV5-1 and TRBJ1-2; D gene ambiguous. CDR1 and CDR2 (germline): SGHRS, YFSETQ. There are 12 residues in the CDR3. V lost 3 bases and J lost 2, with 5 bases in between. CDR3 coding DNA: TGCGCCAGCAGCTCGGGGAACTATGGCTACACCTTC. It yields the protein CASSSGNYGYTF. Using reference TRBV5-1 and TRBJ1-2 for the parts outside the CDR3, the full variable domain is KAGVTQTPRYLIKTRGQQVTLSCSPISGHRSVSWYQQTPGQGLQFLFEYFSETQRNKGNFPGRFSGRQFSNSRSEMNVSTLELGDSALYLCASSSGNYGYTFGSGTRLTVV.

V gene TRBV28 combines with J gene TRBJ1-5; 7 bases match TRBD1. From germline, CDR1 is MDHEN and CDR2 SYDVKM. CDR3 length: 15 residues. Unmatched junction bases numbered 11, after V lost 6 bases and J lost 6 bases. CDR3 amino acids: CASSYDRAGGQPQHF. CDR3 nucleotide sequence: TGTGCCAGCAGCTACGACAGGGCAGGGGGTCAGCCCCAGCATTTT.

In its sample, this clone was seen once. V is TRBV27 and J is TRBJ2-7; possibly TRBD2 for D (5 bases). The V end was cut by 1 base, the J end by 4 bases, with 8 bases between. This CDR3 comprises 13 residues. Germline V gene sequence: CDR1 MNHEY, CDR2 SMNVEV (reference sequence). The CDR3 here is CASSLFAGYEQYF. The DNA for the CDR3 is TGTGCCAGCAGTTTATTTGCGGGTTACGAGCAGTACTTC.

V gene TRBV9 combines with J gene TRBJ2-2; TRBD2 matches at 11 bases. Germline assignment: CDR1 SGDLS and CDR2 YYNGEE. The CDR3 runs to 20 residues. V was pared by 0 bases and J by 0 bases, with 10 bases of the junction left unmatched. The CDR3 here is CASSVGRRWGLAANTGELFF. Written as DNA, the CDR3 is TGTGCCAGCAGCGTAGGTCGCCGTTGGGGACTAGCGGCGAACACCGGGGAGCTGTTTTTT.

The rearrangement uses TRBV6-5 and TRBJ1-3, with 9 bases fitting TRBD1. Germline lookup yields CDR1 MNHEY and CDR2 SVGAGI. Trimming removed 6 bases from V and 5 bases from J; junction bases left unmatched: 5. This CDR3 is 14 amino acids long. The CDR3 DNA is TGTGCCAGCAGGCGGGACAGGGACAGAAACACCATATATTTT. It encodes CASRRDRDRNTIYF.

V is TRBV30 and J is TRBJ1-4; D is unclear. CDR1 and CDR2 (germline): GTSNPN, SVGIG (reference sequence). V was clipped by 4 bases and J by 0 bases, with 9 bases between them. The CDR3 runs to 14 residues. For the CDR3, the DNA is TGTGCCTGGAAGCAAGTTGCAACTAATGAAAAACTGTTTTTT. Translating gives CAWKQVATNEKLFF.

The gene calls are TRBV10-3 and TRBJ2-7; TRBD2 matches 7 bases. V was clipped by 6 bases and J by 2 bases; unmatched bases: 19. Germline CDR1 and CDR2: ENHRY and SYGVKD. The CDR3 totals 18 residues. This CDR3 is CAISPGGGVGAGTYEQYF. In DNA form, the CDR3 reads TGTGCCATCAGCCCGGGTGGGGGGGTAGGAGCGGGCACCTACGAGCAGTACTTC.

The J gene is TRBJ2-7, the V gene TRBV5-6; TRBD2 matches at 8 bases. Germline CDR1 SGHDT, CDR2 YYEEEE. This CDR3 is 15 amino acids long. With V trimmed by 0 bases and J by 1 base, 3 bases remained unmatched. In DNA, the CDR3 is TGTGCCAGCAGCTTGGGGTTAGCGGGATCCTACGAGCAGTACTTC. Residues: CASSLGLAGSYEQYF.

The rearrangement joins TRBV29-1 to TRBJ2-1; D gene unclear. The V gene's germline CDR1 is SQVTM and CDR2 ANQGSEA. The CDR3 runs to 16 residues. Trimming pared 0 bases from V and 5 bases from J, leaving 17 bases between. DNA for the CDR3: TGCAGCGTTGAAGATCCGTGGGCAAAGAACAACAATGAGCAGTTCTTC. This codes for CSVEDPWAKNNNEQFF.

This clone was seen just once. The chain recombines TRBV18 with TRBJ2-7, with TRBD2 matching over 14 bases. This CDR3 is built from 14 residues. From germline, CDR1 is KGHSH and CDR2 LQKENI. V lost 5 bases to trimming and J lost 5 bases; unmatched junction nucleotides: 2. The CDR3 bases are TGTGCCAGCTCAGGGACTAGCGGGAGTGACGAGCAGTACTTC. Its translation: CASSGTSGSDEQYF.